This note documents a single T cell receptor beta chain sequence. What it binds is unknown. TCR beta cDNA libraries included unique molecular identifiers. TCRdb independently ran MiXCR on the PCR reads; one entry per CDR3 protein. The data contain some 700,000 distinct CDR3 sequences, 59% of them seen just once; the ten biggest clones take up about 11%. This entry is derived from a study of post-analysis software for immune sequencing data. Study information: Courses of disease covered relapsing-remitting, secondary progressive and progressive-relapsing multiple sclerosis. The study, taken as a whole, reports: Comparison of patients with controls showed roughly five TRBV segments more frequent in patients, TRBV5-6, TRBV5-1 and TRBV20-1 among them. Significantly decreased normalized Chao1 diversity was recorded for multiple sclerosis patients relative to controls.

In germline, CDR1 is MNHEY, CDR2 SVGEGT. The ends lost 6 bases at V and 5 bases at J; junction bases unmatched: 6. The CDR3 length is 14 residues. The chain employs TRBV6-2 or TRBV6-3 and TRBJ2-3; TRBD2 agrees at 9 bases. The TCR comes from a girl aged 2-10 years with multiple sclerosis. The sample taken for sequencing was blood. CDR3 sequence (DNA): TGTGCCAGCAGCCGAGGACTAGCGTTAGATACGCAGTATTTT. It is translated as CASSRGLALDTQYF.